One and the same sample provided the 9 T cell receptor beta chains below, sequenced in a study of Graves' ophthalmopathy and Graves' hyperthyroidism. Researchers took RNA transcripts and amplified TCR beta CDR3 regions from them. Second-round multiplex PCR came after a first-round RT-PCR that employed HTBI primers. TCRdb itself ran the multiplex PCR reads through MiXCR, one entry per CDR3 protein. Among hundreds of thousands of distinct CDR3 sequences listed, 21% were seen once. Material: peripheral blood. The receptors come from a woman younger than 35 with stable Graves' hyperthyroidism.

This clonotype has a count of ten or more. The chain has TRBV4-1 and TRBJ2-2; 7 bases map to TRBD2. The CDR3 spans 17 residues. The V gene end was trimmed by 4 bases and the J gene end by 0 bases; junction bases not matched to a gene: 8. Germline-derived CDR1 and CDR2 are MGHRA and YSYEKL. The CDR3 sequence is CASSPVRLAANTGELFF. The CDR3 DNA follows: TGCGCCAGCAGCCCCGTAAGGCTAGCGGCGAACACCGGGGAGCTGTTTTTT.

This clonotype was picked up many times. DNA for the CDR3: TGTGCCAGCAGTCCCGACCGGACGTATGGCTACACCTTC. Translation gives CASSPDRTYGYTF. The gene calls are TRBV28 and TRBJ1-2; D is ambiguous. Per germline, CDR1 MDHEN and CDR2 SYDVKM. This CDR3 is built from 13 residues. Trimming removed 5 bases at V and 5 bases at J, with 12 bases between.

This chain joins TRBV12-3 or TRBV12-4 and TRBJ2-7; possibly TRBD2 for D (5 bases). CDR3 size: 14 residues. The V gene lost 6 bases and the J gene lost 6 bases, with 18 bases spanning the gap. Here the CDR3 reads CASSPRGTRAEQYF. The CDR3 DNA follows: TGTGCCAGCAGCCCCCGAGGCACGAGGGCCGAGCAGTACTTC.

The chain is built from TRBV12-3 or TRBV12-4 and TRBJ1-5; the match to TRBD1 covers 8 bases. There are 14 residues in the CDR3. The V segment lost 5 bases and the J segment 5 bases; nucleotides outside the gene matches: 5. The CDR3 loop reads CASSVNRGDQPQHF. The CDR3 DNA reads TGTGCCAGCAGTGTCAACAGGGGGGATCAGCCCCAGCATTTT.

This clonotype was detected ten times or more. The gene calls are TRBV7-6 and TRBJ1-2; no definite D call. This CDR3 contains 18 residues. V gave up 0 bases and J gave up 8 bases, with 25 bases separating them. Germline-derived CDR1 and CDR2 are SGHVS and FNYEAQ. CDR3 in amino acids: CASSLAHHDKVPRYGYTF. CDR3 bases: TGTGCCAGCAGCTTAGCGCATCATGACAAGGTCCCACGGTACGGCTACACCTTC.

The chain recombines TRBV7-2 with TRBJ1-6; no definite D call. This CDR3 has 12 residues. Trimming removed 8 bases from V and 6 bases from J, with 8 bases in between. CDR1 SGHTA and CDR2 FQGNSA come from the germline V gene. CDR3 DNA sequence: TGTGCCAGCGCTGAACCTAATTCACCCCTCCACTTT. Its protein is CASAEPNSPLHF.

This clonotype was seen at least ten times. A much larger clone lies a single base off, so this may be a read error. V usage is TRBV15 and J usage is TRBJ2-7, with D perhaps matching TRBD2 (5 bases). Trimming removed 1 base from V and 5 bases from J, with 12 bases in between. CDR1 and CDR2 (germline): LNHNV, YYDKDF (reference sequence). The CDR3 is made up of 14 amino acids. The CDR3 region has the DNA TGTGCCACCAGCAGAGTCCAGCGGCGGGACGAGCAGTACTTC. This translates into CATSRVQRRDEQYF.

The chain recombines TRBV24-1 with TRBJ2-7; D call uncertain. The CDR3 has 13 residues. Trimming took 4 bases from V and 10 from J, leaving 16 bases between them. From germline, CDR1 is KGHDR and CDR2 SFDVKD. Here the CDR3 reads CATSDVLSGDQYF. In nucleotides, the CDR3 is TGTGCCACCAGTGACGTCCTATCGGGCGATCAGTACTTC.

The sample holds many counts of this clonotype. Just one base apart from a much larger clone, this may be a read error. This chain connects TRBV6-1 to TRBJ2-7, with a tentative D call TRBD1 (6 bases). Trimming stripped 7 bases from V and 3 bases from J, with 13 bases between. Germline values: CDR1 MNHNS, CDR2 SASEGT. The CDR3 length is 13 residues. The CDR3 region is CASTFGQYYEQYF. CDR3 DNA sequence: TGTGCCAGCACCTTCGGACAGTACTACGAGCAGTACTTC.